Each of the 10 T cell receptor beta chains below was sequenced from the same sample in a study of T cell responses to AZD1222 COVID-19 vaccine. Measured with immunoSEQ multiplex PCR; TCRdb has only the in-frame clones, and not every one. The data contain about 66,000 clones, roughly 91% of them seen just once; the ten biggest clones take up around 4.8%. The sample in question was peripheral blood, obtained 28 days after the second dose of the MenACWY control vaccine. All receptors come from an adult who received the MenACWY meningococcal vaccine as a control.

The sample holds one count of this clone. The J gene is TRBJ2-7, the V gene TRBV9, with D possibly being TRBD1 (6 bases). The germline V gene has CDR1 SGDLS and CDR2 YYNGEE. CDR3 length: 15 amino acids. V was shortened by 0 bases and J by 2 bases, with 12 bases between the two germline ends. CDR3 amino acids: CASSVETGLAYEQYF. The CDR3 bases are TGTGCCAGCAGCGTAGAGACAGGCCTCGCCTACGAGCAGTACTTC.

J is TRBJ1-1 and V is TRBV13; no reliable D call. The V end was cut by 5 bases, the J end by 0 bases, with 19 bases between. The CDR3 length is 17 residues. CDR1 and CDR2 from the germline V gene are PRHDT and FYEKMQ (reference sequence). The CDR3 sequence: CASSLRRTILVNTEAFF. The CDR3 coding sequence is TGTGCCAGCAGCCTGAGACGGACTATCCTAGTGAACACTGAAGCTTTCTTT.

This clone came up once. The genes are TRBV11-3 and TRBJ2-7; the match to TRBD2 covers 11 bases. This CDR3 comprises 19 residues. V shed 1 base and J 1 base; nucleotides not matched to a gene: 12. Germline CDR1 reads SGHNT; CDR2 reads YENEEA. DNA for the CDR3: TGTGCCAGCAGCTTAGCCGGGGGAGATAGCGGGAGGGGATCCTACGAGCAGTACTTC. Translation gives CASSLAGGDSGRGSYEQYF.

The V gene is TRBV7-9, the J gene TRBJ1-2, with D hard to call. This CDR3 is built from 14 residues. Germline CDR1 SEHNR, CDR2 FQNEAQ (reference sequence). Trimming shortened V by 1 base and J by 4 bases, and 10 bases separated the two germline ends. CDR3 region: CASSLGSETYGYTF. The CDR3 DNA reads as TGTGCCAGCAGCTTAGGATCAGAAACCTATGGCTACACCTTC.

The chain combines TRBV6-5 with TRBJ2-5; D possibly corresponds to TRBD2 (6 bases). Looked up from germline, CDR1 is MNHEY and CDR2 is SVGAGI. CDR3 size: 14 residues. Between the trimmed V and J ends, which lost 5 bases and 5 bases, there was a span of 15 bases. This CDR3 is CASSPGTHLETQYF. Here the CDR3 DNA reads TGTGCCAGCAGTCCCGGGACTCATCTTGAGACCCAGTACTTC.

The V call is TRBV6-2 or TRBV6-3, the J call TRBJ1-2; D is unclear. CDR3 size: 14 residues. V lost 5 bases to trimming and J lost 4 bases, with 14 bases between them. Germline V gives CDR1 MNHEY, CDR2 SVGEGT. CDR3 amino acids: CASSTAVGAYGYTF. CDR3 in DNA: TGTGCCAGCAGTACCGCTGTGGGAGCCTATGGCTACACCTTC.

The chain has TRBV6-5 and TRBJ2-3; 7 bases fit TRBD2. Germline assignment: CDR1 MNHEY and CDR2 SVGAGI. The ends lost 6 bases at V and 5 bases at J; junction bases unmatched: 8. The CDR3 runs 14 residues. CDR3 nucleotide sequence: TGTGCCAGCAGCCAAAGAAGCGGGAAAGATACGCAGTATTTT. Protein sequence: CASSQRSGKDTQYF.

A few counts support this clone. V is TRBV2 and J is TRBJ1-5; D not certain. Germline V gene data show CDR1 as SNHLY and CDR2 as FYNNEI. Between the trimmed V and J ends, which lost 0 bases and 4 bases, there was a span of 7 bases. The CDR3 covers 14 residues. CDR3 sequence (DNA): TGTGCCAGCAGTGAAGCAGGCATGAATCAGCCCCAGCATTTT. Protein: CASSEAGMNQPQHF.

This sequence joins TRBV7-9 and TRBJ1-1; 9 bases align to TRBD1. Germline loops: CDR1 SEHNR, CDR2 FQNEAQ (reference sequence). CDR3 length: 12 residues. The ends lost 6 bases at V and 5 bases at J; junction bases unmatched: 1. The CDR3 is CASRTGGTEAFF. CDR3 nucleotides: TGTGCCAGCAGGACAGGGGGAACTGAAGCTTTCTTT.

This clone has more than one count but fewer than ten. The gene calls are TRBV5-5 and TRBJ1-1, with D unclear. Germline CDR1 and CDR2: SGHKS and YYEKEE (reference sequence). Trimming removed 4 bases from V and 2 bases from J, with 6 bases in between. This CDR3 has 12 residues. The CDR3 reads CASSTRNTEAFF. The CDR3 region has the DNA TGTGCCAGCAGCACCAGAAACACTGAAGCTTTCTTT.